This TCR beta chain emerged from a study of T cell repertoires in cytomegalovirus infection. As regards this clonotype: The antigen remains unidentified.

TCRdb passed the reads through MiXCR, listing each CDR3 protein once. Of approximately 150,000 distinct CDR3 sequences in the sample, about 22% were seen once. The CDR3 is 17 residues long. CDR1 and CDR2 from the germline V gene are SGHTA and FQGNSA. Unmatched junction bases numbered 8, after V lost 5 bases and J lost 0 bases. This TCR was sampled from a human donor in good health (CMV status not recorded). Some clones in this sample may be carry-over from other donors' samples. This specimen consisted of CD8+ T cells from cultured PBMCs, obtained from culture after CMV antigen stimulation. This chain joins TRBV7-2 and TRBJ2-7, with 12 bases identical to TRBD1. CDR3 region: CASSRPGTGGNSYEQYF. CDR3 DNA: TGTGCCAGCAGCCGGCCCGGGACAGGGGGCAACTCCTACGAGCAGTACTTC.